Listed below are T cell receptor beta chains from one sample, sequenced in a study of cytomegalovirus exposure and HLA in healthy donors. Clones were sequenced by immunoSEQ multiplex PCR, and TCRdb holds only the in-frame ones, with some missing. There are tens of thousands of clones in the sample; 74% occur only once, and 6.3% lies in the top ten. The material sequenced was PBMCs. The origin of the receptors is a man younger than 45 in good health and CMV-seronegative. Each CDR3 is given with its conserved first and last residue. The D gene is left open where the match is weak. Size is omitted from some rows. Given values are once, few, many or a class for expanded clones.

clone size: NA; D gene: NA; V gene: TRBV6-6; J gene: TRBJ2-7; CDR3 protein: CASSPQDYEQYF; CDR3 DNA: TGTGCCAGCAGTCCACAGGACTACGAGCAGTACTTC
clone size: NA; D gene: NA; V gene: TRBV6-6; J gene: TRBJ2-7; CDR3 protein: CASRTDSYEQYF; CDR3 DNA: TGTGCCAGCAGGACGGACAGTTACGAGCAGTACTTC
clone size: NA; D gene: TRBD1; V gene: TRBV13; J gene: TRBJ1-1; CDR3 protein: CASSSGTGTNTEAFF; CDR3 DNA: TGTGCCAGCAGCTCAGGGACAGGGACAAACACTGAAGCTTTCTTT
clone size: NA; D gene: TRBD1; V gene: TRBV28; J gene: TRBJ2-7; CDR3 protein: CASIGGVRKVYF; CDR3 DNA: TGTGCCAGCATAGGGGGCGTACGCAAGGTGTACTTC
clone size: NA; D gene: NA; V gene: TRBV5-1; J gene: TRBJ1-1; CDR3 protein: CASSLTGQMTQAFF; CDR3 DNA: TGCGCCAGCAGCTTGACCGGACAGATGACACAAGCTTTCTTT
clone size: NA; D gene: TRBD2; V gene: TRBV6-5; J gene: TRBJ2-3; CDR3 protein: CASRISGRNTDTQYF; CDR3 DNA: TGTGCCAGCAGAATAAGCGGGAGGAACACAGATACGCAGTATTTT
clone size: NA; D gene: TRBD1; V gene: TRBV6-1; J gene: TRBJ2-4; CDR3 protein: CASSELVLVDRVAKNIQYF; CDR3 DNA: TGTGCCAGCAGTGAATTGGTCCTCGTGGACAGGGTGGCCAAAAACATTCAGTACTTC
clone size: NA; D gene: NA; V gene: TRBV14; J gene: TRBJ1-2; CDR3 protein: CASSPGTSYGYTF; CDR3 DNA: TGTGCCAGCAGCCCCGGGACATCCTATGGCTACACCTTC
clone size: NA; D gene: NA; V gene: TRBV29-1; J gene: TRBJ2-1; CDR3 protein: CSVIDPGTSYNEQFF; CDR3 DNA: TGCAGCGTTATCGACCCGGGTACGTCCTACAATGAGCAGTTCTTC
clone size: few; D gene: TRBD1; V gene: TRBV19; J gene: TRBJ2-5; CDR3 protein: CAISDRAGETQYF; CDR3 DNA: TGTGCCATTTCGGACAGGGCCGGAGAGACCCAGTACTTC
clone size: NA; D gene: NA; V gene: TRBV5-1; J gene: TRBJ2-7; CDR3 protein: CASSLAVGGAYEQYF; CDR3 DNA: TGCGCCAGCAGCTTGGCCGTGGGGGGAGCCTACGAGCAGTACTTC
clone size: once; D gene: TRBD1; V gene: TRBV28; J gene: TRBJ2-7; CDR3 protein: CASSEKTGGAWNEQYF; CDR3 DNA: TGTGCCAGCAGTGAGAAGACAGGGGGCGCCTGGAACGAGCAGTACTTC
clone size: NA; D gene: NA; V gene: TRBV6-1; J gene: TRBJ1-1; CDR3 protein: CASSDSRQTRTEAFF; CDR3 DNA: TGTGCCAGCAGTGATTCCCGACAGACCCGCACTGAAGCTTTCTTT
clone size: NA; D gene: NA; V gene: TRBV6-1; J gene: TRBJ2-5; CDR3 protein: CASSDRGTETQYF; CDR3 DNA: TGTGCCAGCAGTGACCGGGGAACAGAGACCCAGTACTTC
clone size: NA; D gene: TRBD1; V gene: TRBV7-6; J gene: TRBJ2-1; CDR3 protein: CASSWDRSNEQFF; CDR3 DNA: TGTGCCAGCAGCTGGGACAGATCCAATGAGCAGTTCTTC
clone size: NA; D gene: NA; V gene: TRBV11-2; J gene: TRBJ1-5; CDR3 protein: CASSLSQANQPQHF; CDR3 DNA: TGTGCCAGCAGCTTATCACAGGCCAATCAGCCCCAGCATTTT
clone size: NA; D gene: NA; V gene: TRBV5-6; J gene: TRBJ1-2; CDR3 protein: CASSLAQGMAGYTF; CDR3 DNA: TGTGCCAGCAGCTTGGCGCAGGGTATGGCTGGCTACACCTTC
clone size: NA; D gene: NA; V gene: TRBV5-4; J gene: TRBJ2-1; CDR3 protein: CASSFDSNEQFF; CDR3 DNA: TGTGCCAGCAGCTTTGACAGCAATGAGCAGTTCTTC
clone size: NA; D gene: TRBD1; V gene: TRBV28; J gene: TRBJ1-2; CDR3 protein: CASLGTGGFGYTF; CDR3 DNA: TGTGCCAGTCTTGGGACAGGGGGTTTTGGCTACACCTTC
clone size: NA; D gene: TRBD1; V gene: TRBV6-7; J gene: TRBJ1-5; CDR3 protein: CASSYATDRGRSNQPQHF; CDR3 DNA: TGTGCCAGCAGTTACGCAACTGACAGGGGGCGGAGCAATCAGCCCCAGCATTTT
clone size: NA; D gene: TRBD1; V gene: TRBV29-1; J gene: TRBJ2-2; CDR3 protein: CSVVSGQGFKGELFF; CDR3 DNA: TGCAGCGTTGTATCGGGACAGGGTTTCAAGGGGGAGCTGTTTTTT
clone size: NA; D gene: TRBD1; V gene: TRBV19; J gene: TRBJ1-4; CDR3 protein: CASTSGGVANEKLFF; CDR3 DNA: TGTGCCAGTACCTCAGGGGGCGTAGCTAATGAAAAACTGTTTTTT
clone size: NA; D gene: TRBD1; V gene: TRBV5-4; J gene: TRBJ2-7; CDR3 protein: CASTSSTGPYEQYF; CDR3 DNA: TGTGCCAGCACCTCGTCGACAGGGCCCTACGAGCAGTACTTC
clone size: NA; D gene: TRBD2; V gene: TRBV5-6; J gene: TRBJ2-1; CDR3 protein: CASSLGGAGGPYNEQFF; CDR3 DNA: TGTGCCAGCAGCTTGGGAGGGGCGGGGGGGCCTTACAATGAGCAGTTCTTC
clone size: few; D gene: NA; V gene: TRBV11-2; J gene: TRBJ1-4; CDR3 protein: CASSLTGSSHEKLFF; CDR3 DNA: TGTGCCAGCAGCTTAACGGGGTCCTCCCATGAAAAACTGTTTTTT
clone size: NA; D gene: TRBD2; V gene: TRBV28; J gene: TRBJ2-1; CDR3 protein: CASSYSLAGGGVDPQEQFF; CDR3 DNA: TGTGCCAGCAGTTATTCCCTAGCGGGAGGGGGTGTGGACCCTCAGGAGCAGTTCTTC
clone size: NA; D gene: TRBD1; V gene: TRBV27; J gene: TRBJ1-1; CDR3 protein: CASSFQMTGPEAFF; CDR3 DNA: TGTGCCAGCAGTTTTCAGATGACAGGGCCTGAAGCTTTCTTT
clone size: few; D gene: NA; V gene: TRBV7-6; J gene: TRBJ1-6; CDR3 protein: CASSLSQGNSPLHF; CDR3 DNA: TGTGCCAGCAGCTTATCGCAGGGTAATTCACCCCTCCACTTT
clone size: NA; D gene: NA; V gene: TRBV15; J gene: TRBJ2-1; CDR3 protein: CATSRERPGAYNEQFF; CDR3 DNA: TGTGCCACCAGCAGAGAGCGTCCGGGGGCCTACAATGAGCAGTTCTTC
clone size: NA; D gene: NA; V gene: TRBV7-9; J gene: TRBJ1-4; CDR3 protein: CASKGESNEKLFF; CDR3 DNA: TGTGCCAGCAAGGGGGAGTCTAATGAAAAACTGTTTTTT
clone size: NA; D gene: NA; V gene: TRBV11-1; J gene: TRBJ2-6; CDR3 protein: CASSFRPIPSGANVLTF; CDR3 DNA: TGTGCCAGCAGCTTCAGGCCAATTCCCTCTGGGGCCAACGTCCTGACTTTC
clone size: few; D gene: NA; V gene: TRBV19; J gene: TRBJ1-6; CDR3 protein: CASRPAGWYNSPLHF; CDR3 DNA: TGTGCCAGTAGGCCCGCGGGGTGGTATAATTCACCCCTCCACTTT
clone size: NA; D gene: TRBD2; V gene: TRBV6-5; J gene: TRBJ2-7; CDR3 protein: CASSYRGASGSYEQYF; CDR3 DNA: TGTGCCAGCAGTTACCGAGGGGCTAGCGGCTCCTACGAGCAGTACTTC
clone size: NA; D gene: TRBD1; V gene: TRBV19; J gene: TRBJ1-5; CDR3 protein: CASRQGGQFGSNQPQHF; CDR3 DNA: TGTGCCAGTCGACAGGGGGGGCAGTTCGGTAGCAATCAGCCCCAGCATTTT
clone size: NA; D gene: NA; V gene: TRBV6-4; J gene: TRBJ2-3; CDR3 protein: CASSDSGSGADTQYF; CDR3 DNA: TGTGCCAGCAGTGACTCCGGCTCGGGAGCAGATACGCAGTATTTT
clone size: NA; D gene: TRBD2; V gene: TRBV6-1; J gene: TRBJ2-6; CDR3 protein: CASSVVGRGAGANVLTF; CDR3 DNA: TGTGCCAGCAGTGTGGTGGGGCGGGGGGCTGGGGCCAACGTCCTGACTTTC
clone size: NA; D gene: NA; V gene: TRBV11-2; J gene: TRBJ1-6; CDR3 protein: CASSLAGGVNSPLHF; CDR3 DNA: TGTGCCAGCAGCTTAGCCGGCGGAGTTAATTCACCCCTCCACTTT
clone size: NA; D gene: TRBD1; V gene: TRBV25-1; J gene: TRBJ2-7; CDR3 protein: CASSDNTDRVNEQYF; CDR3 DNA: TGTGCCAGCAGTGACAACACGGACAGGGTAAACGAGCAGTACTTC
clone size: NA; D gene: NA; V gene: TRBV21-1; J gene: TRBJ2-7; CDR3 protein: CASPSEESSSEQYF; CDR3 DNA: TGTGCCAGTCCTTCTGAGGAGTCTAGTAGCGAGCAGTACTTC
clone size: NA; D gene: TRBD1; V gene: TRBV15; J gene: TRBJ2-7; CDR3 protein: CATSRGGTGGNEQYF; CDR3 DNA: TGTGCCACCAGCAGAGGTGGGACAGGGGGCAACGAGCAGTACTTC
clone size: NA; D gene: TRBD2; V gene: TRBV6-6; J gene: TRBJ2-2; CDR3 protein: CAVLAGVGTGELFF; CDR3 DNA: TGTGCCGTCCTAGCGGGAGTCGGGACCGGGGAGCTGTTTTTT
clone size: NA; D gene: TRBD2; V gene: TRBV5-4; J gene: TRBJ2-7; CDR3 protein: CASSLTGTSSNEQYF; CDR3 DNA: TGTGCCAGCAGCTTGACCGGGACTAGCAGTAACGAGCAGTACTTC
clone size: NA; D gene: TRBD1; V gene: TRBV7-2; J gene: TRBJ2-5; CDR3 protein: CASSLGRDRIQTQYF; CDR3 DNA: TGTGCCAGCAGCTTAGGGAGGGACAGGATTCAGACCCAGTACTTC
clone size: NA; D gene: TRBD1; V gene: TRBV5-1; J gene: TRBJ2-7; CDR3 protein: CASSAGTGFGEQYF; CDR3 DNA: TGCGCCAGCAGTGCCGGGACAGGGTTTGGCGAGCAGTACTTC
clone size: NA; D gene: TRBD1; V gene: TRBV6-5; J gene: TRBJ2-5; CDR3 protein: CASRRQGQETQYF; CDR3 DNA: TGTGCCAGCAGGAGACAGGGGCAAGAGACCCAGTACTTC
clone size: NA; D gene: NA; V gene: TRBV19; J gene: TRBJ1-1; CDR3 protein: CASSMPGETEAFF; CDR3 DNA: TGTGCCAGTAGTATGCCAGGGGAAACTGAAGCTTTCTTT
clone size: few; D gene: NA; V gene: TRBV6-5; J gene: TRBJ2-7; CDR3 protein: CASSYSIGESYEQYF; CDR3 DNA: TGTGCCAGCAGTTACTCGATAGGGGAATCCTACGAGCAGTACTTC
clone size: NA; D gene: NA; V gene: TRBV19; J gene: TRBJ2-7; CDR3 protein: CASSPDRATYEQYF; CDR3 DNA: TGTGCCAGTAGTCCGGACAGAGCGACCTACGAGCAGTACTTC
clone size: medium-sized; D gene: TRBD1; V gene: TRBV10-1; J gene: TRBJ2-1; CDR3 protein: CASSDTGTGYNEQFF; CDR3 DNA: TGCGCCAGCAGTGACACCGGGACAGGATACAATGAGCAGTTCTTC
clone size: NA; D gene: NA; V gene: TRBV9; J gene: TRBJ1-1; CDR3 protein: CASSVLCSEGDTEAFF; CDR3 DNA: TGTGCCAGCAGCGTGCTGTGCAGTGAAGGGGACACTGAAGCTTTCTTT
clone size: NA; D gene: NA; V gene: TRBV5-4; J gene: TRBJ1-2; CDR3 protein: CASSFGLGSYGYTF; CDR3 DNA: TGTGCCAGCAGCTTCGGACTGGGGAGCTATGGCTACACCTTC
clone size: NA; D gene: NA; V gene: TRBV29-1; J gene: TRBJ1-3; CDR3 protein: CSAAVGGNTIYF; CDR3 DNA: TGCAGCGCCGCGGTCGGTGGAAACACCATATATTTT
clone size: few; D gene: TRBD2; V gene: TRBV6-4; J gene: TRBJ2-3; CDR3 protein: CASSVAGGTDTQYF; CDR3 DNA: TGTGCCAGCAGTGTGGCGGGGGGCACAGATACGCAGTATTTT
clone size: few; D gene: NA; V gene: TRBV7-2; J gene: TRBJ2-2; CDR3 protein: CASSPEIGDYTGELFF; CDR3 DNA: TGTGCCAGCAGTCCCGAAATAGGGGACTACACCGGGGAGCTGTTTTTT